These T cell receptor beta chains were read from a single sample in a study of a mutant IDH1 vaccine in newly diagnosed glioma. Their antigen targets remain unknown. Here immunoSEQ multiplex PCR was the method, and the copy in TCRdb shows in-frame clones only, minus some. The profile covers tens of thousands of clones, with 91% appearing a single time and roughly 2.3% taken by the ten largest. The material was PBMCs, obtained from a glioma patient whose treatment included an IDH1 peptide vaccine. Source of these receptors: a man aged 50-60 years with glioma. CDR3s leave out the opening cysteine and the closing phenylalanine or tryptophan.

j_call v_call cdr3_aa
TRBJ2-7 TRBV19 ASSIITPRRDRVSCYEQY
TRBJ1-1 TRBV2 ASIGGNTEAF
TRBJ1-1 TRBV6-5 ASSSGQGGGTEAF
TRBJ1-6 TRBV25-1 ASGPTGPNNSPLH
TRBJ1-4 TRBV18 ASSPDLADKQLF
TRBJ1-2 TRBV5-4 ASSQEVIRPGGYGYT
TRBJ2-7 TRBV5-1 ASSSGLDSYEQY
TRBJ1-3 TRBV2 ASRHGGSGNTIY
TRBJ1-1 TRBV28 ASSTGGARTEAF
TRBJ2-1 TRBV7-9 ASSLWDRVGEQF
TRBJ1-1 TRBV19 ASSITLYRELNTEAF
TRBJ1-2 TRBV30 AWSRGNYGYT
TRBJ1-1 TRBV2 ASTLTGGRTEAF
TRBJ1-2 TRBV28 ASSLGEGYYGYT
TRBJ2-6 TRBV5-1 ASSGGSSANVLT
TRBJ2-7 TRBV18 ASSPDSVGYEQY